These 6 T cell receptor beta chains came from one sample sequenced in a study of OX40 agonist ivuxolimab in advanced cancers. Repertoires were generated with immunoSEQ multiplex PCR, while TCRdb's copy carries only in-frame clones and drops some. Of fewer than 75,000 clones listed, about nine tenths are singletons. The specimen comprised CD4+ or CD8+ T cells sorted from blood, sampled in a trial of the OX40 agonist ivuxolimab. The receptor set was obtained from an adult with an advanced solid tumor such as melanoma, head and neck, liver or kidney cancer.

The rearrangement links TRBV9 to TRBJ1-2; D remains unclear. Trimming took off 0 bases at V and 4 bases at J, with 10 bases between the two ends. This CDR3 spans 14 amino acids. Germline CDR1 and CDR2: SGDLS and YYNGEE. The CDR3 DNA follows: TGTGCCAGCAGCGTAGGTGCCGGCGGCTATGGCTACACCTTC. It translates to CASSVGAGGYGYTF.

J is TRBJ2-5 and V is TRBV18; TRBD1 might be the D (6 bases). The J call may be faulty, since TRBJ2-7 better matches the DNA end. This CDR3 region has 14 residues. Per germline, CDR1 KGHSH and CDR2 LQKENI. The CDR3 DNA reads as TGTGCCAGCTCACCACAGACAGGCTCCTACGAGCAGTACTTC. This translates into CASSPQTGSYEQYF.

J is TRBJ2-1 and V is TRBV28; D call uncertain. This CDR3 spans 13 amino acids. CDR1 and CDR2 (germline): MDHEN, SYDVKM. V lost 5 bases and J lost 10, with 15 bases in between. The CDR3 DNA reads as TGTGCCAGCAGTCTCCAGAGGCCCCCCGAGCAGTTCTTC. Translation gives CASSLQRPPEQFF.

The chain joins TRBV5-8 to TRBJ2-7; perhaps TRBD2 as D (6 bases). This CDR3 spans 14 amino acids. The V end lost 0 bases, the J end lost 5 bases, and 12 bases lay between the germline ends. From germline, CDR1 is SGHTS and CDR2 YDEGEE. CDR3 sequence: CASSLDGGRNEQYF. The CDR3 nucleotides read TGTGCCAGCAGCTTGGATGGGGGGAGAAACGAGCAGTACTTC.

The chain has TRBV30 and TRBJ2-2; D is undetermined. From germline, CDR1 is GTSNPN and CDR2 SVGIG (reference sequence). The CDR3 loop spans 12 amino acids. V lost 4 bases and J 4 bases, leaving 7 bases between the germline ends. CDR3 coding DNA: TGTGCCTGGACCCTTCGCACCGGGGAGCTGTTTTTT. Encoded protein: CAWTLRTGELFF.

The genes are TRBV28 and TRBJ2-7; 11 nucleotides match TRBD1. The CDR3 is made up of 15 amino acids. CDR1 and CDR2 from the germline V gene are MDHEN and SYDVKM. The ends lost 7 bases at V and 0 bases at J; junction bases unmatched: 5. The CDR3 region has the DNA TGTGCCAGCATAGGACAGGGGGCGAGCTCCTACGAGCAGTACTTC. This codes for CASIGQGASSYEQYF. The variable domain in full, completed from reference TRBV28 and TRBJ2-7, reads DVKVTQSSRYLVKRTGEKVFLECVQDMDHENMFWYRQDPGLGLRLIYFSYDVKMKEKGDIPEGYSVSREKKERFSLILESASTNQTSMYLCASIGQGASSYEQYFGPGTRLTVT.